The T cell receptor beta chain under discussion was sequenced for a study of tumor-infiltrating lymphocytes in primary liver carcinoma. Unsorted whole blood supplied the RNA, and germline DNA was extracted too. As concerns this clonotype: Its antigen is still unknown. One end of the junction does not line up with germline, which may come from a read error.

Notes on the study in general: Top-250-clone fractions were significantly higher in tumors than in blood (p = 0.039).

Total RNA amounting to roughly 450 ng was the source from which TCR beta cDNA was made with a constant-region primer. Slightly modified ARM-PCR with three nested multiplex PCR rounds yielded TCR beta libraries. The study ran its first two PCR rounds for around 10 cycles each, using TRBV1-TRBV30 forward primers and a C-beta reverse primer. One entry per CDR3 protein, called by TCRdb with MiXCR from the multiplex PCR reads. The table has about 330,000 distinct CDR3 sequences, 65% seen once. The CDR3 spans 11 residues. The germline CDR1 and CDR2 sequences are SGHAT and FQNNGV. The chain employs TRBV11-2 and TRBJ2-5; D is uncertain. The sample consisted of peripheral blood. This clonotype originated in a middle-aged man with primary liver carcinoma and hepatitis B virus infection. The CDR3 here is CASSFQEAQYF. The CDR3 coding sequence is TGTGCTAGCAGCTTCCAAGAGGCCCAGTACTTC.